This T cell receptor beta chain came from a study of technical replicates of blood from a few donors. Generated by immunoSEQ multiplex PCR, the TCRdb table keeps only in-frame clones and is missing some. Of 70,000 or so clones listed, 91% are singletons. V lost 2 bases to trimming and J lost 0 bases, with 11 bases between them. CDR3 length equals 16 residues. Germline lookup yields CDR1 MDHEN and CDR2 SYDVKM. This receptor was obtained from a human donor in good health. Some clones in this sample may be carry-over from other donors' samples. The rearrangement joins TRBV28 to TRBJ1-5; unclear D gene. Sequenced sample: T cells isolated from PBMCs. CDR3 sequence: CASSLEVAVSNQPQHF. The CDR3 region has the DNA TGTGCCAGCAGTTTAGAGGTAGCCGTTAGCAATCAGCCCCAGCATTTT.